This TCR beta chain was found in a study of blood T cell repertoires in COVID-19. Across the whole study: Sites in the United States, Italy and Spain provided acute and convalescent COVID-19 samples. PBMCs, B-cell-depleted T cells, or T cells provided the cDNA or gDNA that made up the material.

Authors' analysis steps: Estimation of nucleated cell counts was performed using reference gene primer amplification. Profiled with immunoSEQ multiplex PCR; TCRdb holds only in-frame clones, not every one. The D gene and trimming were derived from the DNA, and the V and J assignments and clone size from that table. Among 80,000 or so clones listed, roughly 85% were seen once. The CDR3 consists of 14 residues. V was trimmed by 2 bases and J by 7 bases, leaving 17 bases between them. Germline V CDR1 and CDR2: GTSNPN, SVGIG (reference sequence). The material sequenced was peripheral blood. The TCR originated in a man aged 45-60 years with COVID-19, enrolled during active disease. The gene calls are TRBV30 and TRBJ1-2; D is uncertain. The DNA of the CDR3 is TGTGCCTGGAGTCCGAGCCTTCAACGAGGTGGCTACACCTTC. It yields the protein CAWSPSLQRGGYTF.